These 20 T cell receptor beta chains originate from one sample sequenced in a study of cytomegalovirus exposure and HLA in healthy donors. The study ran its PCR with 60 Vbeta and 13 Jbeta primers. Assay: immunoSEQ multiplex PCR; the TCRdb copy retains only in-frame clones and omits some. Of around 150,000 clones in the sample, about 84% were seen once. Sequenced: PBMCs. The receptors derive from a male donor in good health and CMV-seronegative.

J is TRBJ1-6 and V is TRBV9, with 8 bases matching TRBD1. The V gene end was trimmed by 4 bases and the J gene end by 6 bases; junction bases not matched to a gene: 9. Germline CDR1 SGDLS, CDR2 YYNGEE. CDR3 length: 16 residues. The CDR3, as DNA: TGTGCCAGCAGCCCTACATCCCAGGGGGCTAATTCACCCCTCCACTTT. This translates into CASSPTSQGANSPLHF.

The genes are TRBV6-5 and TRBJ1-1; the D gene is possibly TRBD1 (6 bases). The V gene's germline CDR1 is MNHEY and CDR2 SVGAGI. The CDR3 sequence is 14 residues long. The V end lost 7 bases, the J end lost 4 bases, and 16 bases lay between the germline ends. The CDR3 spells CASKTGGGGTEAFF. Written as DNA, the CDR3 is TGTGCCAGCAAAACCGGGGGGGGCGGCACTGAAGCTTTCTTT.

The V gene is TRBV28, the J gene TRBJ2-7; weak D call: TRBD1 (6 bases). Germline CDR1 and CDR2: MDHEN and SYDVKM. The CDR3 is made up of 14 amino acids. V lost 5 bases and J lost 0, with 11 bases in between. The CDR3: CASSLRGLSYEQYF. The DNA of the CDR3 is TGTGCCAGCAGTCTCAGGGGCCTCTCCTACGAGCAGTACTTC.

V usage is TRBV7-9 and J usage is TRBJ2-3; 7 positions match TRBD2. This CDR3 is built from 16 residues. V gave up 5 bases and J gave up 0 bases; unmatched junction bases: 8. The germline V gene encodes CDR1 SEHNR and CDR2 FQNEAQ (reference sequence). The CDR3 sequence is CASSPSGDISTDTQYF. CDR3 nucleotides: TGTGCCAGCAGCCCTAGCGGAGATATTAGCACAGATACGCAGTATTTT.

CDR3 amino acids: CASSGRQAPEAFF. CDR3 DNA sequence: TGCGCCAGCAGCGGACGACAGGCGCCTGAAGCTTTCTTT. The rearrangement links TRBV4-1 to TRBJ1-1; perhaps TRBD1 as D (6 bases). The germline V gene encodes CDR1 MGHRA and CDR2 YSYEKL. Trimming shortened V by 5 bases and J by 6 bases, and 13 bases separated the two germline ends. This CDR3 region has 13 residues.

V gene TRBV7-9 combines with J gene TRBJ2-5; 11 nucleotides match TRBD1. Germline assignment: CDR1 SEHNR and CDR2 FQNEAQ (reference sequence). The V and J ends lost 8 bases and 4 bases, in that order; junction bases with no gene match: 18. CDR3 length equals 18 residues. The CDR3 region has the DNA TGTGCCAGCCGGGGGTCTACGGACAGGGGGCACGGGGGAGAGACCCAGTACTTC. Its protein product is CASRGSTDRGHGGETQYF.

This clone was found once. In the same sample, other DNA sequences code for this CDR3. V usage is TRBV4-3 and J usage is TRBJ2-3; TRBD2 matches at 9 bases. The CDR3 extends over 18 amino acids. Germline assignment: CDR1 LGHNA and CDR2 YSLEER. V lost 2 bases, J lost 4 bases, and 13 bases stayed unmatched. The CDR3 DNA is TGCGCCAGCAGCCAATCGAGGGCTAGCGGGATCCCGGCAGATACGCAGTATTTT. Amino acids: CASSQSRASGIPADTQYF.

V is TRBV7-2 and J is TRBJ2-7, with 10 positions matching TRBD2. The CDR3 has 17 amino acids. Per germline, CDR1 SGHTA and CDR2 FQGNSA. Trimming at V came to 5 bases and at J to 5 bases, leaving 15 bases not matched to a gene. The CDR3 bases are TGTGCCAGCAGCCCTCACTCTAGCGGGAGTGGCTGGGACGAGCAGTACTTC. Translated, it gives CASSPHSSGSGWDEQYF. Supplemented by reference TRBV7-2 and TRBJ2-7, the full variable domain reads GAGVSQSPSNKVTEKGKDVELRCDPISGHTALYWYRQSLGQGLEFLIYFQGNSAPDKSGLPSDRFSAERTGGSVSTLTIQRTQQEDSAVYLCASSPHSSGSGWDEQYFGPGTRLTVT.

In the case of this clone: The junction departs from the called germline gene at one end, perhaps through a read error. This CDR3 is also generated by other DNA sequences in the sample. The chain carries TRBV27 and TRBJ2-4; 14 nucleotides line up with TRBD2. The CDR3 loop spans 17 amino acids. Germline CDR1 is MNHEY and CDR2 is SMNVEV (reference sequence). The CDR3 nucleotides are TGTGCCAGCAGTCGCCTCCGACTAGCGGGGGGGGAAAACATCCAGTACTTC. Amino acid sequence: CASSRLRLAGGENIQYF.

This rearrangement joins TRBV28 to TRBJ2-7; possibly TRBD2 for D (5 bases). Trimming took 5 bases from V and 0 from J, leaving 5 bases between them. The germline gives CDR1 MDHEN, CDR2 SYDVKM. CDR3 length: 12 residues. The CDR3 DNA reads as TGTGCCAGCAGTCGGGACTCCTACGAGCAGTACTTC. This codes for CASSRDSYEQYF.

The chain carries TRBV19 and TRBJ1-2, with 8 bases aligning to TRBD1. V gave up 2 bases and J gave up 6 bases; unmatched junction bases: 2. The V gene's germline CDR1 is LNHDA and CDR2 SQIVND (reference sequence). The CDR3 spans 13 residues. As DNA, the CDR3 is TGTGCCAGTAGTATACAGGGGGCGAATGGCTACACCTTC. Amino acids: CASSIQGANGYTF.

This chain uses TRBV10-3 with TRBJ1-1; 8 bases match TRBD1. V dropped 3 bases and J dropped 2; count of bases not matched to a gene: 5. This CDR3 comprises 15 residues. From germline, CDR1 is ENHRY and CDR2 SYGVKD. The CDR3 here is CAISDQGAGNTEAFF. Here the CDR3 DNA reads TGTGCCATCAGTGACCAGGGGGCGGGTAACACTGAAGCTTTCTTT.

The genes are TRBV2 and TRBJ2-7; perhaps TRBD2 as D (5 bases). CDR1 is SNHLY, CDR2 FYNNEI, per germline. V dropped 7 bases and J dropped 1 base, with 17 bases sitting between them. The CDR3 has 15 residues. The CDR3: CASIFYEGTSYEQYF. The CDR3 bases are TGTGCCAGCATATTTTATGAGGGTACGTCCTACGAGCAGTACTTC. Full variable domain (missing parts from reference TRBV2 and TRBJ2-7): EPEVTQTPSHQVTQMGQEVILRCVPISNHLYFYWYRQILGQKVEFLVSFYNNEISEKSEIFDDQFSVERPDGSNFTLKIRSTKLEDSAMYFCASIFYEGTSYEQYFGPGTRLTVT.

This rearrangement joins TRBV11-2 to TRBJ1-1, with a weak D call TRBD1 (5 bases). The CDR3 has 18 residues. Germline CDR1 SGHAT, CDR2 FQNNGV. V was shortened by 0 bases and J by 5 bases, with 22 bases between the two germline ends. CDR3 sequence: CASSLDPGRAGAGTEAFF. CDR3 nucleotide sequence: TGTGCCAGCAGCTTAGATCCGGGCAGGGCAGGAGCGGGGACTGAAGCTTTCTTT.

This CDR3 is CASTATASWQFF. The CDR3 nucleotides are TGTGCCAGCACTGCTACAGCTTCTTGGCAGTTCTTC. V and J are TRBV2 and TRBJ2-1; D call uncertain. The germline CDR1 and CDR2 sequences are SNHLY and FYNNEI. The CDR3 consists of 12 residues. Trimming left V 7 bases short and J 12 bases short, with 16 bases between.

The gene calls are TRBV11-3 and TRBJ2-1, with 10 bases matching TRBD2. V trimming: 2 bases; J trimming: 3 bases; junction bases outside the gene matches: 4. Germline V gene sequence: CDR1 SGHNT, CDR2 YENEEA. The CDR3 consists of 16 residues. CDR3 coding DNA: TGTGCCAGCAGCTTACGGCTAGCGGGGGTCTACAATGAGCAGTTCTTC. Its translation is CASSLRLAGVYNEQFF.

The sample holds one count of this clone. This chain connects TRBV7-2 to TRBJ2-1, with 11 positions matching TRBD2. Germline loops: CDR1 SGHTA, CDR2 FQGNSA. The CDR3 is made up of 18 amino acids. With V trimmed by 0 bases and J by 6 bases, 10 bases remained unmatched. Written as DNA, the CDR3 is TGTGCCAGCAGCTTAGCGATGATAGCGGGAGGGCCTGTCAATGAGCAGTTCTTC. As protein: CASSLAMIAGGPVNEQFF.

This chain joins TRBV12-5 and TRBJ2-1, with 11 positions matching TRBD1. CDR3 size: 13 residues. V was clipped by 6 bases and J by 9 bases; unmatched bases: 4. Germline-derived CDR1 and CDR2 are LGHNT and FRNRAP. CDR3 in amino acids: CASGWTGGSEQFF. CDR3 coding DNA: TGTGCTAGTGGCTGGACAGGGGGCTCTGAGCAGTTCTTC.

The sample holds a few counts of this clone. The chain carries TRBV28 and TRBJ1-1; D is ambiguous. The germline CDR1 and CDR2 sequences are MDHEN and SYDVKM. This CDR3 has 17 residues. Trimming removed 1 base from V and 5 bases from J, with 20 bases in between. CDR3: CASSLSEGRETITEAFF. The DNA for the CDR3 is TGTGCCAGCAGTTTATCCGAGGGAAGGGAGACAATAACTGAAGCTTTCTTT. Drawing the rest from reference TRBV28 and TRBJ1-1, the complete variable domain is DVKVTQSSRYLVKRTGEKVFLECVQDMDHENMFWYRQDPGLGLRLIYFSYDVKMKEKGDIPEGYSVSREKKERFSLILESASTNQTSMYLCASSLSEGRETITEAFFGQGTRLTVV.

J is TRBJ2-1 and V is TRBV27, with D perhaps matching TRBD2 (6 bases). Germline loops: CDR1 MNHEY, CDR2 SMNVEV (reference sequence). The CDR3 has 15 amino acids. The V end was cut by 4 bases, the J end by 5 bases, with 15 bases between. This CDR3 is CASSYLAQNNNEQFF. The CDR3 nucleotides read TGTGCCAGCAGTTATCTAGCGCAGAACAACAATGAGCAGTTCTTC.